Listed here are 13 T cell receptor beta chains from one sample, sequenced in a study of beta chain features in type 1 diabetes. cDNA synthesis used the whole RNA isolate, giving expressed TCRB sequences. Measured with immunoSEQ multiplex PCR; TCRdb has only the in-frame clones, and not every one. The sample holds around 300,000 clones, under 8.5% seen once. Sequencing input: central memory CD4+ T cells from blood. These receptors were collected from a woman younger than 30 in good health.

The V call is TRBV6-6, the J call TRBJ2-3; possibly TRBD1 for D (5 bases). V dropped 2 bases and J dropped 0 bases, with 12 bases sitting between them. The CDR3 has 16 residues. CDR1 and CDR2 from the germline V gene are MNHNY and SVGAGI (reference sequence). As DNA, the CDR3 is TGTGCCAGCAGTTACCCCAGGGATGACAGCACAGATACGCAGTATTTT. It yields the protein CASSYPRDDSTDTQYF.

This clone was observed at least ten times. The V call is TRBV6-1, the J call TRBJ2-7, with D maybe TRBD2 (5 bases). The CDR3 extends over 13 amino acids. V was shortened by 4 bases and J by 6 bases, with 13 bases between the two germline ends. From germline, CDR1 is MNHNS and CDR2 SASEGT. CDR3 protein: CASSGGVLREQYV. The DNA for the CDR3 is TGTGCCAGCAGTGGGGGAGTACTCCGCGAGCAGTACGTC.

Only a few counts were recorded for this clone. The J gene is TRBJ1-6, the V gene TRBV7-2; D not resolved. V shed 5 bases and J shed 9 bases, with 17 bases lying between them. Germline loops: CDR1 SGHTA, CDR2 FQGNSA. This CDR3 comprises 15 residues. DNA for the CDR3: TGTGCCAGCAGCCCAGATACCCCCCGGGGTTCACCCCTCCACTTT. Protein product: CASSPDTPRGSPLHF.

The chain combines TRBV2 with TRBJ1-1; 7 bases align to TRBD1. V shed 5 bases and J 3 bases; nucleotides not matched to a gene: 12. This CDR3 has 16 residues. The germline gives CDR1 SNHLY, CDR2 FYNNEI. DNA for the CDR3: TGTGCCAGCAGTTACAGGGGCCTTTACAGGGACACTGAAGCTTTCTTT. This encodes CASSYRGLYRDTEAFF.

The rearrangement links TRBV5-8 to TRBJ2-3; possible D gene TRBD1, 6 bases. The CDR3 extends over 13 amino acids. Trimming took off 7 bases at V and 4 bases at J, with 13 bases between the two ends. Germline lookup yields CDR1 SGHTS and CDR2 YDEGEE. This CDR3 is CASHSPGADTQYF. The CDR3 DNA reads TGTGCCAGCCATTCCCCAGGGGCAGATACGCAGTATTTT.

This clone showed up just a few times. The chain recombines TRBV9 with TRBJ2-3; the D call may be TRBD1 or TRBD2 (5 bases each). The germline V and J ends were trimmed by 3 bases and 4 bases, with 12 bases remaining between them. Per germline, CDR1 SGDLS and CDR2 YYNGEE. CDR3 length: 14 residues. DNA of the CDR3: TGTGCCAGCAGCGCTAGCCGGGGCTCAGATACGCAGTATTTT. It encodes CASSASRGSDTQYF.

In this sample, this clone turned up a few times. The rearrangement links TRBV7-9 to TRBJ1-1, with D possibly matching TRBD1 (5 bases). Germline-derived CDR1 and CDR2 are SEHNR and FQNEAQ (reference sequence). CDR3 length: 14 amino acids. Trimming removed 0 bases from V and 5 bases from J, with 10 bases in between. The CDR3 DNA is TGTGCCAGCAGCTTAGCCGGGGGGACTACTGAAGCTTTCTTT. Translated, it gives CASSLAGGTTEAFF.

This clone was counted between two and nine times. J is TRBJ2-5 and V is TRBV5-1, with TRBD2 matching 8 bases. Germline V gives CDR1 SGHRS, CDR2 YFSETQ. The V segment lost 1 base and the J segment 5 bases; nucleotides outside the gene matches: 10. The CDR3 contains 16 residues. The CDR3 DNA sequence: TGCGCCAGCAGCTTGAATCCAGCGGGAGATGAGGAGACCCAGTACTTC. It translates to CASSLNPAGDEETQYF.

This chain joins TRBV10-3 and TRBJ1-2, with D possibly TRBD1 on 5 matching bases. Trimming stripped 7 bases from V and 6 bases from J, with 15 bases between. The germline V gene encodes CDR1 ENHRY and CDR2 SYGVKD. This CDR3 has 13 residues. The chain's CDR3 is CAITAQGLDGYTF. DNA for the CDR3: TGTGCCATCACCGCCCAGGGCCTTGATGGCTACACCTTC.

The rearrangement uses TRBV7-2 and TRBJ1-2; D perhaps matches TRBD1 (6 bases). The CDR3 runs 15 residues. V was cut by 5 bases and J by 0 bases, with 13 bases left in between. Germline values: CDR1 SGHTA, CDR2 FQGNSA. The CDR3 sequence: CASSPGQLANYGYTF. CDR3 in DNA: TGTGCCAGCAGCCCAGGACAGTTAGCTAACTATGGCTACACCTTC.

This chain uses TRBV5-1 with TRBJ1-4; 7 bases agree with TRBD1. In germline, CDR1 is SGHRS, CDR2 YFSETQ. V was pared by 1 base and J by 8 bases, with 8 bases of the junction left unmatched. The CDR3 runs to 15 residues. The CDR3 nucleotides are TGCGCCAGCAGCTTGCGAGGGGGCGCGGAGGAAAAACTGTTTTTT. It specifies CASSLRGGAEEKLFF.

This clone was picked up a small number of times. V and J are TRBV6-5 and TRBJ1-5, with TRBD1 matching over 8 bases. From germline, CDR1 is MNHEY and CDR2 SVGAGI. This CDR3 is built from 15 residues. The trim removed 6 bases at V and 0 bases at J, leaving 4 bases unmatched. The DNA of the CDR3 is TGTGCCAGCAGCTACGACAGGGGTAGCAATCAGCCCCAGCATTTT. Amino acid sequence: CASSYDRGSNQPQHF.

This clone showed up just a few times. The chain joins TRBV7-2 to TRBJ1-2; tentatively, D is TRBD1 (5 bases). This CDR3 is 13 amino acids long. Looked up from germline, CDR1 is SGHTA and CDR2 is FQGNSA. Trimming shortened V by 5 bases and J by 4 bases, and 11 bases separated the two germline ends. For the CDR3, the DNA is TGTGCCAGCAGCCCGGGACGGATCTATGGCTACACCTTC. Amino acids: CASSPGRIYGYTF.